The clone carrying this T cell receptor beta chain was found once. Its target is not known. This record belongs to a study of cytomegalovirus exposure and HLA in healthy donors. Study as a whole: Caucasian-associated ancestry cluster membership applied to approximately 80% of under 450 genotyped donors.

This CDR3 is built from 13 residues. V gave up 5 bases and J gave up 5 bases, with 12 bases separating them. The germline V gene has CDR1 SGHTA and CDR2 FQGTGA. The study's findings and limits: In a later analysis, at a false discovery rate of 0.05, approximately 16,000 TCR beta sequences matched HLA alleles. The majority of CMV-associated TCR beta chains were reported as apparently HLA-restricted in a later analysis.

PCR primers comprised 60 Vbeta and 13 Jbeta primers. Original processing methods: A later analysis counted around 74 million unique TCR beta chains, 9.5 million to 12 million shared. Only in-frame clones appear in the TCRdb table, and some are missing; sequencing was by immunoSEQ multiplex PCR. That table furnishes V, J and clone size, whereas the DNA furnished D and trimming. The table lists around 200,000 clones, around four fifths of them singletons, with roughly 10% in the top ten. Sequencing input: PBMCs. The chain recombines TRBV7-3 with TRBJ2-5, with D possibly TRBD2 on 5 matching bases. This receptor was taken from a woman aged 45-59 years in good health and CMV-seropositive. CDR3 amino acids: CASSPTRGETQYF. The CDR3 bases are TGTGCCAGCAGCCCTACACGAGGGGAGACCCAGTACTTC.